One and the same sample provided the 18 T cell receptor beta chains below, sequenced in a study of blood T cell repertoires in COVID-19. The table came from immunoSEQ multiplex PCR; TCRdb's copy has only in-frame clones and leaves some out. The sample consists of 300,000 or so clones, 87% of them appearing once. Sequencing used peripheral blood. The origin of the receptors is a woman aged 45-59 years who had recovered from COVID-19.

DNA for the CDR3: TGTGCCAGCAGCTTACTATACTACAATGAGCAGTTCTTC. Protein: CASSLLYYNEQFF. The chain links TRBV11-2 to TRBJ2-1; D gene unclear. Per the germline V gene, CDR1 is SGHAT and CDR2 is FQNNGV. The CDR3 totals 13 residues. With 2 bases removed from V and 3 bases from J, the gap between germline ends came to 5 bases.

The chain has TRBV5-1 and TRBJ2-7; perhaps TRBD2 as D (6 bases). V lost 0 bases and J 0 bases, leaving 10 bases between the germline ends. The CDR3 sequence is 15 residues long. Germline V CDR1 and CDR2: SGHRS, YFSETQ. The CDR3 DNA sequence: TGCGCCAGCAGCTTGGCGGCGGGATCCTCCTACGAGCAGTACTTC. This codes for CASSLAAGSSYEQYF.

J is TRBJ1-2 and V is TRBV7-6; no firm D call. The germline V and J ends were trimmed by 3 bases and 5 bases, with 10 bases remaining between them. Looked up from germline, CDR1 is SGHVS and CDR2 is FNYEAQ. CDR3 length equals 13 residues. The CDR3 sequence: CASSFGGGYGYTF. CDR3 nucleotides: TGTGCCAGCAGCTTCGGCGGTGGATATGGCTACACCTTC.

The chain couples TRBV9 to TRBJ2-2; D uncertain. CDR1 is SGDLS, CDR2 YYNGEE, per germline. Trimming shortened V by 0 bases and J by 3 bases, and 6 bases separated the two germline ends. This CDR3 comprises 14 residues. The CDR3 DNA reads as TGTGCCAGCAGCGTAGATTGGCACACCGGGGAGCTGTTTTTT. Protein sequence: CASSVDWHTGELFF. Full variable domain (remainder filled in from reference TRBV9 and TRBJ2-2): DSGVTQTPKHLITATGQRVTLRCSPRSGDLSVYWYQQSLDQGLQFLIQYYNGEERAKGNILERFSAQQFPDLHSELNLSSLELGDSALYFCASSVDWHTGELFFGEGSRLTVL.

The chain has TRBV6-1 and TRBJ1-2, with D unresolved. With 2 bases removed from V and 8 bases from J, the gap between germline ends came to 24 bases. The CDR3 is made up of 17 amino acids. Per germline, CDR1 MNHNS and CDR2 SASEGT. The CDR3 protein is CASSEIIEGTGSRGYTF. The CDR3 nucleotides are TGTGCCAGCAGTGAAATTATAGAGGGCACCGGGAGTAGGGGCTACACCTTC.

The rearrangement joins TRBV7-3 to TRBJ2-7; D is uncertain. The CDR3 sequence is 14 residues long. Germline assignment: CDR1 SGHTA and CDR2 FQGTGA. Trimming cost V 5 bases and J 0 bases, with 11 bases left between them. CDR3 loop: CASSPTATSYEQYF. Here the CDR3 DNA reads TGTGCCAGCAGCCCGACTGCGACCTCCTACGAGCAGTACTTC.

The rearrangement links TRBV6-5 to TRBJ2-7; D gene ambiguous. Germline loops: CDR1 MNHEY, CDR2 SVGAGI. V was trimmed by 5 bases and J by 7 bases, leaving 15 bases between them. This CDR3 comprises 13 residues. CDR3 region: CASSTTPRMEQYF. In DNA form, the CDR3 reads TGTGCCAGCAGTACAACGCCTAGGATGGAGCAGTACTTC.

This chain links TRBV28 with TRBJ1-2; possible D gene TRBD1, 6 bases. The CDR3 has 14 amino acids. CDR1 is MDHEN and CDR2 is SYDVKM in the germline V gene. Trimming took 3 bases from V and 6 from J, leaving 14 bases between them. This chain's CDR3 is CASSFGRGADGYTF. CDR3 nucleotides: TGTGCCAGCAGTTTCGGACGGGGGGCGGATGGCTACACCTTC.

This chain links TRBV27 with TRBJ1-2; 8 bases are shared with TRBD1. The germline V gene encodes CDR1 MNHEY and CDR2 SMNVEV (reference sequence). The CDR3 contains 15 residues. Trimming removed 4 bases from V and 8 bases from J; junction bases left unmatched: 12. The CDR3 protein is CASSYLPDRAGGYTF. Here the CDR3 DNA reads TGTGCCAGCAGTTACCTACCGGACAGGGCTGGAGGCTACACCTTC.

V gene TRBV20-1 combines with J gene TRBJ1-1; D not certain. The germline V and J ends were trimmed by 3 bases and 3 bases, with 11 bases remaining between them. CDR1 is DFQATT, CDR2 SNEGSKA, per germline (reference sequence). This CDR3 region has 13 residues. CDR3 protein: CSASSPGDTEAFF. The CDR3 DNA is TGCAGTGCTAGTAGTCCAGGCGACACTGAAGCTTTCTTT.

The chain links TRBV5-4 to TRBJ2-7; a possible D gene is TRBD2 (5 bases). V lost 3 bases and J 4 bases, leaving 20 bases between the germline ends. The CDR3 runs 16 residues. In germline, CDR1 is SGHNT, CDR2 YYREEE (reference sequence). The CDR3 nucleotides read TGTGCCAGCAGCTACCCACTACGGAGGATGATTTACGAGCAGTACTTC. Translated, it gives CASSYPLRRMIYEQYF.

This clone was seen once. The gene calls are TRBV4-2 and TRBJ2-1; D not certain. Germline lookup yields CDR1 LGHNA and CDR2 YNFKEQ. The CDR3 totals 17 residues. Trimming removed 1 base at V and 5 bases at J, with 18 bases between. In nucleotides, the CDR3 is TGTGCCAGCAGCCAAGTTCCACCGTTCACTCGAGACAATGAGCAGTTCTTC. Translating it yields CASSQVPPFTRDNEQFF.

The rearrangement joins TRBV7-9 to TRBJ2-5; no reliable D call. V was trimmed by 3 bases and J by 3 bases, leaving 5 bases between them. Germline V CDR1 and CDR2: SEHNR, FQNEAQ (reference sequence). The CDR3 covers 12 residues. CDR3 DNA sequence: TGTGCCAGCAGCTTGTTAGAAGAGACCCAGTACTTC. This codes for CASSLLEETQYF.

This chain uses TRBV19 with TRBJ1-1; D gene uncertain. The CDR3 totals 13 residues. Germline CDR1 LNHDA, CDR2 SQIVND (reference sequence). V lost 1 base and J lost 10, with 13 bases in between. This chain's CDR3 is CASSIVDRAGAFF. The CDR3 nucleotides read TGTGCCAGTAGTATAGTAGACCGCGCGGGAGCTTTCTTT.

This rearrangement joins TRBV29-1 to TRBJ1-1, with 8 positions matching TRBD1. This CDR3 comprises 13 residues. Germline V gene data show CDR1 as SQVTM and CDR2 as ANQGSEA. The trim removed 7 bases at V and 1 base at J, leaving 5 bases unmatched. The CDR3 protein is CSAGTGENTEAFF. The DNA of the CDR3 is TGCAGCGCCGGGACAGGAGAGAACACTGAAGCTTTCTTT.

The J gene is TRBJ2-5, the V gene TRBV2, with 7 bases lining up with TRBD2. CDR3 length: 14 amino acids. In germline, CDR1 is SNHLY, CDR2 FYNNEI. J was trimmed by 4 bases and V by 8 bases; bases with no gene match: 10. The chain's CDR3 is CASLLREVGETQYF. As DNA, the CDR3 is TGTGCCAGCTTACTCCGGGAGGTTGGAGAGACCCAGTACTTC.

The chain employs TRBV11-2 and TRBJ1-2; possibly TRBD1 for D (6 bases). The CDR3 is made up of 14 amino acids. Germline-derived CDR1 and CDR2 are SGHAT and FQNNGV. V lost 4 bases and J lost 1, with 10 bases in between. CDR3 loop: CASSSPQGNYGYTF. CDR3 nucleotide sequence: TGTGCCAGCAGCTCGCCACAGGGTAACTATGGCTACACCTTC.

CDR3 bases: TGTGCCAGCAGCTTGCGGACAGGGGGCAACGAGCAGTACTTC. As protein: CASSLRTGGNEQYF. The chain uses TRBV5-5 and TRBJ2-7; TRBD1 agrees at 11 bases. Unmatched junction bases numbered 2, after V lost 1 base and J lost 5 bases. CDR1 is SGHKS, CDR2 YYEKEE, per germline (reference sequence). CDR3 size: 14 residues.